The clone carrying this TCR beta chain was counted a single time. The sample comes from a study of T cell changes during pregnancy in multiple sclerosis. The protocol was immunoSEQ multiplex PCR, while the TCRdb copy is restricted to in-frame clones and leaves out a portion. The data contain some 48,000 clones, about 95% of them singletons. The sequences come from peripheral blood, collected in the second trimester of pregnancy. The receptor was isolated from a female donor with multiple sclerosis, enrolled in a pregnancy study.

The CDR3 DNA follows: TGTGCCAGCAGCTTGACAGGAAACAATGAGCAGTTCTTC. It encodes CASSLTGNNEQFF. The chain combines TRBV5-4 with TRBJ2-1; possible D gene TRBD1, 5 bases. Germline assignment: CDR1 SGHNT and CDR2 YYREEE (reference sequence). This CDR3 is 13 amino acids long. V lost 1 base to trimming and J lost 5 bases, with 7 bases between them.